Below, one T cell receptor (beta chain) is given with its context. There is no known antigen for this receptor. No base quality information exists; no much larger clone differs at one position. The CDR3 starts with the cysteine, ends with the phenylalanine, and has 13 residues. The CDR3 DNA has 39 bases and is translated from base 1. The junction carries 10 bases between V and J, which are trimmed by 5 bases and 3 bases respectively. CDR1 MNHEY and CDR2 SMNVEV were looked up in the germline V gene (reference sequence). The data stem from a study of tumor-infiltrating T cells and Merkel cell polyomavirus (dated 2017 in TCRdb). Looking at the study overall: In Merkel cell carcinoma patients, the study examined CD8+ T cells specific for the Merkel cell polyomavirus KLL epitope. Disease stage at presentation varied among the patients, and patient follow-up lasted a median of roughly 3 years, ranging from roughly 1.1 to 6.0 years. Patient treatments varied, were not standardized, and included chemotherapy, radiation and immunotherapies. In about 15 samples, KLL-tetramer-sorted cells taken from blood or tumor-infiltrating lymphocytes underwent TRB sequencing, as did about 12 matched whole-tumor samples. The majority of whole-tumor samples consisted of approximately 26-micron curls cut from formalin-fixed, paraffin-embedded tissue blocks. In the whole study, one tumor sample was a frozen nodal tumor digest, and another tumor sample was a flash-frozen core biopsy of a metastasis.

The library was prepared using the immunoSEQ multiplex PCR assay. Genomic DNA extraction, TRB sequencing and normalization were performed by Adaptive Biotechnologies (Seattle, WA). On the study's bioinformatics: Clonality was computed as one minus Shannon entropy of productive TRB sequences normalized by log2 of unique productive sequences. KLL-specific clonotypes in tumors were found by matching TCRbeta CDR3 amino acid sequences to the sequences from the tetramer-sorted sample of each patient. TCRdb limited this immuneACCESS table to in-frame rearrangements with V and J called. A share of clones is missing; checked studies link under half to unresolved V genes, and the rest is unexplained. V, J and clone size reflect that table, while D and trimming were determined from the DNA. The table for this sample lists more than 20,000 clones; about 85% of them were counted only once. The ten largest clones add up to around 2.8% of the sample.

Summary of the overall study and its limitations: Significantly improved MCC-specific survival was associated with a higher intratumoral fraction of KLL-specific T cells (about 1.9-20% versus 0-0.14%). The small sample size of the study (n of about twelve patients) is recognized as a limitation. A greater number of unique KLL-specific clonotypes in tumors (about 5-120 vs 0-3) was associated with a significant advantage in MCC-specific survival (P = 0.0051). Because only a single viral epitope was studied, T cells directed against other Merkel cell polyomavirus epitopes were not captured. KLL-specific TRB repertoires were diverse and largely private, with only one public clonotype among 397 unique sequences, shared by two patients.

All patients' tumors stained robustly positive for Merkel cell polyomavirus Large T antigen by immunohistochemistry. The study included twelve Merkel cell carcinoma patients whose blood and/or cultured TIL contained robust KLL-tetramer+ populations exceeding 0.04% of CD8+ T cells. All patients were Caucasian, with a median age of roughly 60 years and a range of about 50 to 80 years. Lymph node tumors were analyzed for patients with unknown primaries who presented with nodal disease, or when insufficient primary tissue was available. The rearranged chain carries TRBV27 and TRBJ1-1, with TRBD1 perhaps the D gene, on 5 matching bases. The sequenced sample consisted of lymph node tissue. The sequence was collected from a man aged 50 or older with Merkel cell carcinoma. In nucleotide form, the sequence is TGTGCCAGCAGTAGGGGCTCGCACACTGAAGCTTTCTTT. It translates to CASSRGSHTEAFF.